Detailed here is one T cell receptor beta chain. Its antigen is not known. Other nucleotide sequences in the sample specify the same CDR3. This entry belongs to a study of graft-versus-host responses after intestinal transplantation. Study results and limitations: Allografts of patients with graft-donor T cell macrochimerism showed high graft-versus-host to host-versus-graft clone ratios. Recipient bone marrow held GvH clones, some seen earlier in ileum or blood.

Libraries were prepared by immunoSEQ multiplex PCR; TCRdb keeps only in-frame clonotypes and omits some of them. The sample lists some 15,000 clones, about 80% occurring once. Graft material was processed, releasing intraepithelial and lamina propria lymphocytes. CDR1 and CDR2 (germline): KGHSH, LQKENI. V shed 0 bases and J shed 1 base, with 13 bases lying between them. CDR3 length: 17 residues. This chain uses TRBV18 with TRBJ2-4; a weak D match, TRBD2 (5 bases). The sequence was obtained from a human patient who received an intestinal transplant, so some T cells may come from the graft donor. The sequencing here drew on ileum tissue, taken roughly 620 days after intestinal transplantation. Here the CDR3 reads CASSPPTGDRAKNIQYF. DNA for the CDR3: TGTGCCAGCTCACCACCGACCGGGGATCGGGCCAAAAACATTCAGTACTTC.